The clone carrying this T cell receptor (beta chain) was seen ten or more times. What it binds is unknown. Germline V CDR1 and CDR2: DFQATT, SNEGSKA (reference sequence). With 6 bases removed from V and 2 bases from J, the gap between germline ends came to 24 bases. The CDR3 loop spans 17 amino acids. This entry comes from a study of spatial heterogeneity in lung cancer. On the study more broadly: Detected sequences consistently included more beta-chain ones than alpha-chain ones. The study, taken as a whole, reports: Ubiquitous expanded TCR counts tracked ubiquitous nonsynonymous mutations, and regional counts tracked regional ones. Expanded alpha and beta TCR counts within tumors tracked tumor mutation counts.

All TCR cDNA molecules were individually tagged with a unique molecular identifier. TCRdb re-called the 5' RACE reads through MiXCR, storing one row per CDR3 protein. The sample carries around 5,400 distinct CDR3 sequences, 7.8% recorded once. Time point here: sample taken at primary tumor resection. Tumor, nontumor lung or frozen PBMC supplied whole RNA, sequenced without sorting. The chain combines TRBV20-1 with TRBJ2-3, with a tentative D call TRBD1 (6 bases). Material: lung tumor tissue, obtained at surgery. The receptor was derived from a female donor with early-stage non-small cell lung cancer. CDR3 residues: CSANPPPQGIYTDTQYF. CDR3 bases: TGCAGTGCCAACCCACCCCCGCAGGGGATCTACACAGATACGCAGTATTTT.